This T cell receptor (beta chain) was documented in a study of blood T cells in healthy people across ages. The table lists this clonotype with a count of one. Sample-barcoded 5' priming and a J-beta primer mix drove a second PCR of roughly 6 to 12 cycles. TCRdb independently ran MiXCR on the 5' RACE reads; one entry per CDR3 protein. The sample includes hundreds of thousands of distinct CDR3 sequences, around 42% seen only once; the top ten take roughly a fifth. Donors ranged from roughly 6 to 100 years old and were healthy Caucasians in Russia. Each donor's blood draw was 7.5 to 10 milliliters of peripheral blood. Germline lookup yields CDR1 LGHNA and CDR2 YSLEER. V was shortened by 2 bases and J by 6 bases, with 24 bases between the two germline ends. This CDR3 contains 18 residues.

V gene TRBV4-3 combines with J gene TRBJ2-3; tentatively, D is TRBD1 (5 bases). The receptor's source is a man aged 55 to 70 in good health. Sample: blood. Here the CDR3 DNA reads TGCGCCAGCAGCCAAAAAGGGGTTGAAATCTACCCCGGGGATACGCAGTATTTT. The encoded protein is CASSQKGVEIYPGDTQYF.